This T cell receptor (beta chain) was recorded in a study of beta chain features in type 1 diabetes. The germline CDR1 and CDR2 sequences are SQVTM and ANQGSEA. This CDR3 region has 15 residues. V lost 7 bases to trimming and J lost 2 bases; unmatched junction nucleotides: 8. This clone was observed a few times. The sequenced template was cDNA made from the entire isolated RNA. Only in-frame clones appear in the TCRdb table, and some are missing; sequencing was by immunoSEQ multiplex PCR. This sample has tens of thousands of clones, with around a third found just once. This receptor was obtained from a woman aged 18-29 years in good health. Sequencing was performed on stem cell memory CD4+ T cells from blood. The chain is built from TRBV29-1 and TRBJ2-5, with 12 nucleotides matching TRBD2. In DNA, the CDR3 is TGCAGCGCCGAAGGGACTAGCGGGCTACAAGAGACCCAGTACTTC. The encoded protein is CSAEGTSGLQETQYF.